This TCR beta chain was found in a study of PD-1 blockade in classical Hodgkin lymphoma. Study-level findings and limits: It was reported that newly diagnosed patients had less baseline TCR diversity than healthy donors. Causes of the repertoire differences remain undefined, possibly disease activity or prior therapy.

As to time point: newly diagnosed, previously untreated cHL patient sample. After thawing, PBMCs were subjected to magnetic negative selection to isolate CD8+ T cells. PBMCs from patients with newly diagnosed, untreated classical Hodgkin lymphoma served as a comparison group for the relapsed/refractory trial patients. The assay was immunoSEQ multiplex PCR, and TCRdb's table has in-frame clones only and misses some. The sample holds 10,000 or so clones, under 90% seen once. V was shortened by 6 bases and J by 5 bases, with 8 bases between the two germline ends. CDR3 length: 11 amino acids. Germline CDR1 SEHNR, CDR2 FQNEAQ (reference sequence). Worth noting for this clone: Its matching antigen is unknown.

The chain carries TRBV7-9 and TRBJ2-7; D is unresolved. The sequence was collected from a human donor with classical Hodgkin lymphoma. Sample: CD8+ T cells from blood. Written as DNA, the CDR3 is TGTGCCAGCAGTTACCTCAACGAGCAGTACTTC. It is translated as CASSYLNEQYF.